This is a list of T cell receptor beta chains from one sample in a study of blood T cells in healthy people across ages. TCRdb redid the calling of the 5' RACE reads with MiXCR, one entry per CDR3 protein. The table records about 2 million distinct CDR3 sequences, less than 50% of them present only once. Sequenced input: blood. These receptors came from a woman aged 40 to 55 in good health. The conserved cysteine and the conserved F or W are not part of the CDR3 here. A D gene is named only where the DNA matches it firmly.

j_call,d_call,v_call,cdr3_aa
TRBJ2-5,.,TRBV5-1,ASSLASTRRETQY
TRBJ1-1,TRBD1,TRBV4-1,ASSQAMRTGQVAEAF
TRBJ2-7,TRBD1,TRBV12-3/TRBV12-4,ASSFLQGSYEQY
TRBJ2-7,.,TRBV7-3,ASSLFGTPLEQY
TRBJ1-1,.,TRBV12-3/TRBV12-4,ASSPPMGVADTEAF
TRBJ2-3,.,TRBV27,ASTRGSPHRTDTQY
TRBJ2-5,.,TRBV15,ATSRLLLQETQY
TRBJ2-1,.,TRBV10-3,AISGSGPYNEQF
TRBJ2-5,.,TRBV7-2,ASGYMGAGKETQY
TRBJ2-3,TRBD2,TRBV5-5,ASSALLTSGASDTQY
TRBJ1-4,.,TRBV9,ASSAPSTEGGETNEKLF
TRBJ1-4,.,TRBV3-1,ASSRVSFNEKLF
TRBJ2-5,.,TRBV21-1,ASSKILASEETQY
TRBJ2-1,.,TRBV7-2,ASSPIRGDYNEQF
TRBJ2-3,.,TRBV4-2,ASSQETMAGLREDTQY
TRBJ2-5,.,TRBV2,ASSLDYGGETQY